The clone carrying this T cell receptor beta chain was picked up a small number of times. The antigen remains unidentified. The source of the sample is a study of blood T cells in healthy people across ages. Background on the study: Capturing about one barcoded beta molecule per two T cells was achieved by template switching.

The total RNA that was extracted per sample amounted to at least 5 micrograms. Study results and limitations: Long-lived donors carried more naive CD4+ cells and greater diversity than aged donors.

CDR1 MGHDK and CDR2 SYGVNS come from the germline V gene. The CDR3 runs 12 residues. Primers used in a second PCR of roughly 6 to 11 cycles were a sample-barcoded 5' primer and a J-beta primer mix. TCRdb fed the 5' RACE reads into MiXCR, producing one record per CDR3 protein. The sample has about 1,000,000 distinct CDR3 sequences, more than 35% seen once. Input material: blood. The sequence derives from a woman in her sixties or seventies in good health. V usage is TRBV25-1 and J usage is TRBJ2-5; 7 nucleotides match TRBD1. Judging by the DNA end, TRBJ2-7 fits better; the J call may be wrong. Here the CDR3 DNA reads TGTGCCAGCAGTGGGGACAGATTCGAGCAGTACTTC. Translation gives CASSGDRFEQYF.